This T cell receptor beta chain was captured in a study of T-cell memory formation after mild COVID-19. Ten or more counts support this clonotype. Antigen unknown. The CDR3 length is 13 residues. Germline V gene sequence: CDR1 SEHNR, CDR2 FQNEAQ (reference sequence). The ends were cut back, 3 bases at V and 1 base at J, with 6 bases in the middle. The study, taken as a whole, reports: Day 15 to 85 contracting clones showed balanced CD4/CD8; day 15 to 37 expanders favored CD4+.

A single record per CDR3 protein comes from TCRdb applying MiXCR to the 5' RACE reads. The sample has about 340,000 distinct CDR3 sequences, 10% to 15% seen once. The clonotype was recovered from a young man who had mild COVID-19 (a few samples of this study predate the infection). Cell type and time point are not known. What was sequenced was PBMCs or a T cell subset sorted from them (not recorded which). The chain links TRBV7-9 to TRBJ2-5; tentatively, D is TRBD1 or TRBD2 (5 bases each). CDR3 residues: CASSLGVQETQYF. In DNA form, the CDR3 reads TGTGCCAGCAGCTTGGGGGTCCAAGAGACCCAGTACTTC.